This TCR beta chain was sequenced during a study of beta chain features in type 1 diabetes. What was sequenced were expressed TCRB transcripts, since all of the isolated RNA had been reverse transcribed. Clones were read by immunoSEQ multiplex PCR, and TCRdb kept only the in-frame ones, dropping some. Seen here are almost 350,000 clones, around 9.3% observed once, and the top ten hold roughly 1%. Findings of the study overall: The study found moderately but significantly shorter TCRB CDR3s in all four CD4+ subsets of Type 1 diabetes patients.

Germline lookup yields CDR1 LGHNA and CDR2 YSLEER. Trimming stripped 0 bases from V and 7 bases from J, with 13 bases between. This CDR3 has 15 residues. In regard to this clone: The target antigen is unknown.

This receptor was identified in a man under 40 with type 1 diabetes. The chain couples TRBV4-3 to TRBJ2-1; D is ambiguous. Sequenced: central memory CD4+ T cells from blood. The CDR3, as DNA: TGCGCCAGCAGCCAAGATCAGGCAGCACTGAATGAGCAGTTCTTC. Its protein is CASSQDQAALNEQFF.